What follows describes a single T cell receptor beta chain. Only in-frame clones appear in the TCRdb table, and some are missing; sequencing was by immunoSEQ multiplex PCR. Of about 88,000 clones listed, about 83% are singletons. V lost 1 base to trimming and J lost 9 bases, with 7 bases between them. Germline V gene lookup returns CDR1 SEHNR and CDR2 FQNEAQ (reference sequence). The CDR3 is 11 amino acids. These data originate in a study of blood T cell repertoires in COVID-19. In the study overall: PBMCs, B-cell-depleted T cells, or T cells provided the cDNA or gDNA that made up the material.

Sequencing input: peripheral blood. This TCR was recovered from a human donor in a cohort sampled during active COVID-19. The V and J genes are TRBV7-9 and TRBJ2-7; perhaps TRBD1 as D (5 bases). The CDR3 nucleotides are TGTGCCAGCAGCTTAGAGGGGCTGCAGTACTTC. Amino acids: CASSLEGLQYF.